The source of this T cell receptor (beta chain) is a study of CD8+ T cells in alopecia areata. General study findings and limits: Any link of baseline CD8+ expansion to response, resting on one nonresponder, remains uncertain.

Indicated treatment: oral pan-JAK inhibitor, 5-10 mg twice daily. Both peripheral blood and punch biopsies of lesional scalp skin were obtained from patients who had alopecia areata. Extracted from the samples, RNA was reverse transcribed into cDNA to serve as the sequencing template. The table came from immunoSEQ multiplex PCR; TCRdb's copy has only in-frame clones and leaves some out. The data contain around 150,000 clones, roughly 82% of them singletons. The CDR3 covers 13 residues. Trimming removed 8 bases from V and 7 bases from J; junction bases left unmatched: 7. Germline CDR1 LNHDA, CDR2 SQIVND (reference sequence). Within the sample, this clone is medium-sized. The antigen remains unidentified.

The rearrangement links TRBV19 to TRBJ2-1, with 8 bases identical to TRBD1. The input for sequencing was CD8+ T cells sorted from blood, taken at week 4, from a patient treated with tofacitinib. The receptor's source is a human donor with alopecia areata. This chain's CDR3 is CASGQGSVNEQFF. CDR3 in DNA: TGTGCCAGTGGACAGGGAAGCGTAAATGAGCAGTTCTTC.